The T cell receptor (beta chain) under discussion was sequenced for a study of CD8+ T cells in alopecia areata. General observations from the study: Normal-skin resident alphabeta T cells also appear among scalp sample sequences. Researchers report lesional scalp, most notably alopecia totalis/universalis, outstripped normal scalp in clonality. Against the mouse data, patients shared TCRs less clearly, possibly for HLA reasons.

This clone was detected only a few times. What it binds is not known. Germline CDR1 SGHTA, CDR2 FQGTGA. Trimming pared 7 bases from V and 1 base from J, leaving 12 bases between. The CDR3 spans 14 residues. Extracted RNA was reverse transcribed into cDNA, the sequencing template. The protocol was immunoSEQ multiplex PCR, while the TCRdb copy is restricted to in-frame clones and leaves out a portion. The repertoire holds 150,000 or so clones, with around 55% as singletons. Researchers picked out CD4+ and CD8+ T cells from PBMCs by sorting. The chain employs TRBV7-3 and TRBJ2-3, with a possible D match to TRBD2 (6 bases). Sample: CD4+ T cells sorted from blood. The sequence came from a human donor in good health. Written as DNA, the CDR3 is TGTGCCAGCAAGGAGGGCAGGGGCACAGATACGCAGTATTTT. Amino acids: CASKEGRGTDTQYF.